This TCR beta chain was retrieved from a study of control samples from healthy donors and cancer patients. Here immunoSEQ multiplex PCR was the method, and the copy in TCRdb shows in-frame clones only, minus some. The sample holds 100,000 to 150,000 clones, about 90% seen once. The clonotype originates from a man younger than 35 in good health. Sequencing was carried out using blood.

The CDR3, as DNA: TGTGCCAGCAGCGTAGTGGGACAGGGGTACATGAACACTGAAGCTTTCTTT. Its translation is CASSVVGQGYMNTEAFF. This chain uses TRBV9 with TRBJ1-1; 10 nucleotides line up with TRBD1. The CDR3 is 17 residues long. Germline-derived CDR1 and CDR2 are SGDLS and YYNGEE. V lost 0 bases to trimming and J lost 0 bases; unmatched junction nucleotides: 5.